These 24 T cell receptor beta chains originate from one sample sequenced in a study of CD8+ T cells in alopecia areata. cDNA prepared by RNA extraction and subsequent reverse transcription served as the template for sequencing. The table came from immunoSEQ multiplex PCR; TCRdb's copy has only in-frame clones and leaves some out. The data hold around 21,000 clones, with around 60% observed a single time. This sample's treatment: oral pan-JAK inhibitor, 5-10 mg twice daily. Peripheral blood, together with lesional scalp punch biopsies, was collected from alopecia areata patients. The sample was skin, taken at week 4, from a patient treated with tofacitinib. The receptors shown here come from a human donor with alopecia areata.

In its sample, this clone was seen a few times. CDR3 loop: CSVEKRGDSNEQFF. Written as DNA, the CDR3 is TGCAGCGTTGAAAAGCGGGGGGATAGCAATGAGCAGTTCTTC. The rearrangement uses TRBV29-1 and TRBJ2-1, with 9 bases that match TRBD2. The CDR3 loop spans 14 amino acids. Germline V gene data show CDR1 as SQVTM and CDR2 as ANQGSEA. Losses at the gene ends were 2 bases for V and 6 bases for J; bases not matched to a gene: 5.

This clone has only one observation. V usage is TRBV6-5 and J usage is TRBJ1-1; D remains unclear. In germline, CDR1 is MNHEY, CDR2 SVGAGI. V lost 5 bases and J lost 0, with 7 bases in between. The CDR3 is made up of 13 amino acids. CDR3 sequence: CASSHNLNTEAFF. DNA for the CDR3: TGTGCCAGCAGTCACAATTTGAACACTGAAGCTTTCTTT.

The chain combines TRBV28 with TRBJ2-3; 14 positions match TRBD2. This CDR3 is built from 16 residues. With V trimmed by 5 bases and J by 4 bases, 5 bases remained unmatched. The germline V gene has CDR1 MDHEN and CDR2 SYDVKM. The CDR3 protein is CASSETSGGAPDTQYF. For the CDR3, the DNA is TGTGCCAGCAGTGAGACTAGCGGGGGGGCGCCAGATACGCAGTATTTT.

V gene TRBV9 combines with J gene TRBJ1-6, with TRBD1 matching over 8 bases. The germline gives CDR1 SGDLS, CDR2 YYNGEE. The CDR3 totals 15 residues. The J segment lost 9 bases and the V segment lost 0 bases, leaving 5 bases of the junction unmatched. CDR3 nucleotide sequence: TGTGCCAGCAGCGTAGACGGACAGGGTAGTTCACCCCTCCACTTT. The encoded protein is CASSVDGQGSSPLHF. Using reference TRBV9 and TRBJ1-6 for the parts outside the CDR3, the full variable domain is DSGVTQTPKHLITATGQRVTLRCSPRSGDLSVYWYQQSLDQGLQFLIQYYNGEERAKGNILERFSAQQFPDLHSELNLSSLELGDSALYFCASSVDGQGSSPLHFGNGTRLTVT.

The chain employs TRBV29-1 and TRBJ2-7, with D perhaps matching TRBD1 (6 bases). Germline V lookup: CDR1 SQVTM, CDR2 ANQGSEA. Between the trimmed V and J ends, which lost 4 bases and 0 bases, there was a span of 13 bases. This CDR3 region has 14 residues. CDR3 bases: TGCAGCGTTGGTAGCAGGGGTCTCTCCTACGAGCAGTACTTC. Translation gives CSVGSRGLSYEQYF.

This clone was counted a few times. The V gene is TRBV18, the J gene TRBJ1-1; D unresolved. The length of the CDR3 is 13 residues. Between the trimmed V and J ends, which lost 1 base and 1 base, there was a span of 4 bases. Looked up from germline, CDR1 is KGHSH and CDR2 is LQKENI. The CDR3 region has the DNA TGTGCCAGCTCACCACAGGGGAACACTGAAGCTTTCTTT. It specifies CASSPQGNTEAFF.

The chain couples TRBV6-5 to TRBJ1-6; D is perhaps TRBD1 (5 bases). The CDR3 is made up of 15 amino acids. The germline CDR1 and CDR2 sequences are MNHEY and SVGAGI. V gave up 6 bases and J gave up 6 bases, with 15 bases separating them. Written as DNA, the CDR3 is TGTGCCAGCAGCCAGGGAAATCCCTCTAATTCACCCCTCCACTTT. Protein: CASSQGNPSNSPLHF.

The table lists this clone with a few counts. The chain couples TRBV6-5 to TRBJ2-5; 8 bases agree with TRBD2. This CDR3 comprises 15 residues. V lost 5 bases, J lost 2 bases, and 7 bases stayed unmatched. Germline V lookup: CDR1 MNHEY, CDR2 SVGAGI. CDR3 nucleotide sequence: TGTGCCAGCAGTCATGCCTTAGCGGGGCAAGAGACCCAGTACTTC. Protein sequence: CASSHALAGQETQYF.

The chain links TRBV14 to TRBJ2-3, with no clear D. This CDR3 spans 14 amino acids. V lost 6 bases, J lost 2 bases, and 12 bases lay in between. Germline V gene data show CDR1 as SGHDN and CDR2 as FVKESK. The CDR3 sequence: CASSSGVHTDTQYF. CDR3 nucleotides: TGTGCCAGCAGTTCTGGGGTCCACACAGATACGCAGTATTTT.

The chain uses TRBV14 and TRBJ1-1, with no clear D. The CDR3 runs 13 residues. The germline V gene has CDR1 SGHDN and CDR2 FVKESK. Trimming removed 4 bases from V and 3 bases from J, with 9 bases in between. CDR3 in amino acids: CASSPGPYTEAFF. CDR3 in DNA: TGTGCCAGCAGCCCCGGGCCATACACTGAAGCTTTCTTT.

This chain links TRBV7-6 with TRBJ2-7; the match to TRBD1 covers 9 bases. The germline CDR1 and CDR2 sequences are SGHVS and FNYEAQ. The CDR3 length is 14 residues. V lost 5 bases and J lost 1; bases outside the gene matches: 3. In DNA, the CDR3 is TGTGCCAGCAGCCCTGGGACAGGGTCCTACGAGCAGTACTTC. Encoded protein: CASSPGTGSYEQYF.

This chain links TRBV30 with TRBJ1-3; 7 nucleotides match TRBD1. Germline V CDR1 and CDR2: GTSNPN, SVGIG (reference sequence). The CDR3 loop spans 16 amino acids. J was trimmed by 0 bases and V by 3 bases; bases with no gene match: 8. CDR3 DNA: TGTGCCTGGAGCTCCCTCAGGGGGTTCTCTGGAAACACCATATATTTT. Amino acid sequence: CAWSSLRGFSGNTIYF. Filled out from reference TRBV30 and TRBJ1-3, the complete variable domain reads SQTIHQWPATLVQPVGSPLSLECTVEGTSNPNLYWYRQAAGRGLQLLFYSVGIGQISSEVPQNLSASRPQDRQFILSSKKLLLSDSGFYLCAWSSLRGFSGNTIYFGEGSWLTVV.

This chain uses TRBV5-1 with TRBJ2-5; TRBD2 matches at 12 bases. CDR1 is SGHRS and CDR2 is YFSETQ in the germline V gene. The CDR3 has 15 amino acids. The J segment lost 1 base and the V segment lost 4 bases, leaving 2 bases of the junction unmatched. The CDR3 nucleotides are TGCGCCAGCAGCCAGACTAGCGGGGGCCAAGAGACCCAGTACTTC. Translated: CASSQTSGGQETQYF.

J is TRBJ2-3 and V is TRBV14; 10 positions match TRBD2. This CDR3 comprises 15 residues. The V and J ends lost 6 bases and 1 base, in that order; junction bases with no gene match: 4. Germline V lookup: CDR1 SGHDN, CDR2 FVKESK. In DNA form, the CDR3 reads TGTGCCAGCAGGCGAACTAGCGGGGGCACAGATACGCAGTATTTT. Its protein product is CASRRTSGGTDTQYF. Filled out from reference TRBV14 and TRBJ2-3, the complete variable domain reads EAGVTQFPSHSVIEKGQTVTLRCDPISGHDNLYWYRRVMGKEIKFLLHFVKESKQDESGMPNNRFLAERTGGTYSTLKVQPAELEDSGVYFCASRRTSGGTDTQYFGPGTRLTVL.

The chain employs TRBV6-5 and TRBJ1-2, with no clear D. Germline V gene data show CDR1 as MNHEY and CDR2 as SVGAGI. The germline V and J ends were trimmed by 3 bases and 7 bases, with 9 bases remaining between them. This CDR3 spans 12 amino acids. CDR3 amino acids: CASSYKGSGYTF. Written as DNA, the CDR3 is TGTGCCAGCAGTTATAAAGGCTCTGGCTACACCTTC.

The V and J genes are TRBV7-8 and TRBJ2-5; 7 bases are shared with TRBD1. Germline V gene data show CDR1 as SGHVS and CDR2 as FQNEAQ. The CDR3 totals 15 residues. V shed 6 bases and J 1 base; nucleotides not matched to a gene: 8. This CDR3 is CASSLRRGIQETQYF. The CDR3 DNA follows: TGTGCCAGCAGTTTGCGCAGGGGGATCCAAGAGACCCAGTACTTC.

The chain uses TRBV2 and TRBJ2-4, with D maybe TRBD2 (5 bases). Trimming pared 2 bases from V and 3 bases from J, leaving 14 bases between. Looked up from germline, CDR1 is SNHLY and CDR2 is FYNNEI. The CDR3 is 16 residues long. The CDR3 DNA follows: TGTGCCAGCAGTGAACAGAGTGCCCGGGGCAAAAACATTCAGTACTTC. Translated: CASSEQSARGKNIQYF.

The CDR3 DNA sequence: TGTGCCAGCAGCTTGAGGGCCTTAGCGGGGGGGCCGGTGACCCAGTACTTC. Its translation: CASSLRALAGGPVTQYF. The chain has TRBV7-2 and TRBJ2-5; 11 nucleotides agree with TRBD2. Trimming took 3 bases from V and 7 from J; bases not matched to a gene: 13. The CDR3 runs 17 residues. The germline V gene has CDR1 SGHTA and CDR2 FQGNSA.

The CDR3 protein is CASSLGAGEAKNIQYF. CDR3 nucleotide sequence: TGTGCCAGCAGCTTGGGGGCAGGGGAAGCCAAAAACATTCAGTACTTC. This sequence joins TRBV5-7 and TRBJ2-4; TRBD1 might be the D (6 bases). TRBV5-7 is assigned to the ORF class and has an uncertain function. Deletions cut 0 bases from V and 0 bases from J, with 10 bases between. The CDR3 sequence is 16 residues long.

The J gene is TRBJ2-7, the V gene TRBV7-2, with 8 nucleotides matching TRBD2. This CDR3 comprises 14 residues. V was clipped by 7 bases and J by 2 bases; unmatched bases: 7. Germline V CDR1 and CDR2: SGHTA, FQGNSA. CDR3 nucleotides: TGTGCCAGCAACGTAGCGGGGCCCACCTACGAGCAGTACTTC. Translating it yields CASNVAGPTYEQYF.

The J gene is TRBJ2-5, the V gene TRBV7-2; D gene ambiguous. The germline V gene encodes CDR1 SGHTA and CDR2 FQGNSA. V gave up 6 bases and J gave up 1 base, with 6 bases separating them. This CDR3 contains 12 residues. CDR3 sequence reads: CASSHPQETQYF. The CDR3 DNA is TGTGCCAGCAGTCATCCCCAAGAGACCCAGTACTTC.

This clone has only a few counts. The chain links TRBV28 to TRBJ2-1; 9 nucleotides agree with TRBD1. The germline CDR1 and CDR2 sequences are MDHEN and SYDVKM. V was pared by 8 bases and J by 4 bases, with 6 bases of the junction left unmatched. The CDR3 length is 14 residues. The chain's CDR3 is CASSGGQGYNEQFF. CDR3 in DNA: TGTGCCAGCTCCGGGGGACAGGGATACAATGAGCAGTTCTTC. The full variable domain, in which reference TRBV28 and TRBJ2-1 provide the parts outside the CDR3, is DVKVTQSSRYLVKRTGEKVFLECVQDMDHENMFWYRQDPGLGLRLIYFSYDVKMKEKGDIPEGYSVSREKKERFSLILESASTNQTSMYLCASSGGQGYNEQFFGPGTRLTVL.

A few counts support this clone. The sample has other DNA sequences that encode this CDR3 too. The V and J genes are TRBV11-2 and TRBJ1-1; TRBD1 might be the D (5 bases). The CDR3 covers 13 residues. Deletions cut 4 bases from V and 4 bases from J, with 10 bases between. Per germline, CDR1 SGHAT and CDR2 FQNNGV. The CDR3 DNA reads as TGTGCCAGCAGCTCCCCCGGGGGCACTGAAGCTTTCTTT. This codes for CASSSPGGTEAFF.

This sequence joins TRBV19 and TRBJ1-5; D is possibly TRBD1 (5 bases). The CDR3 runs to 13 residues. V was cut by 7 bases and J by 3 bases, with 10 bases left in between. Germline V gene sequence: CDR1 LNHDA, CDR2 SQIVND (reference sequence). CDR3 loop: CASMGGFNQPQHF. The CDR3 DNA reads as TGTGCCAGTATGGGGGGGTTCAATCAGCCCCAGCATTTT.